These T cell receptor beta chains were read from a single sample in a study of glioma-infiltrating T cells after dendritic cell vaccination. Profiled with immunoSEQ multiplex PCR; TCRdb holds only in-frame clones, not every one. The data hold just over 95,000 clones, with about 80% observed a single time. The material sequenced was blood, taken before dendritic cell vaccination. These receptors were taken from a human donor with glioblastoma. The CDR3 runs from the conserved cysteine through the conserved F or W. A D gene is named only where the DNA matches it firmly. Only part of the rows carry a size: once, few, many, or a class if the clone is expanded.

j_gene: TRBJ1-5; abundance: once; d_gene: .; v_gene: TRBV7-9; CDR3nt: TGTGCCAGCAGCTTAGGGAGGGGCAATCAGCCCCAGCATTTT; CDR3aa: CASSLGRGNQPQHF
j_gene: TRBJ2-2; abundance: once; d_gene: TRBD2; v_gene: TRBV6-6; CDR3nt: TGTGCCAGCAGACCGGGACTAGAAGTAGTCGGGGAGCTGTTTTTT; CDR3aa: CASRPGLEVVGELFF
j_gene: TRBJ2-7; abundance: .; d_gene: TRBD2; v_gene: TRBV7-9; CDR3nt: TGTGCCAGCAGCTTGATGGGCGGGAGGACTAGTTTGTTCGGGCAGTACTTC; CDR3aa: CASSLMGGRTSLFGQYF
j_gene: TRBJ2-1; abundance: .; d_gene: TRBD2; v_gene: TRBV14; CDR3nt: TGTGCCAGCAGGGGGCTAGCGGGAGGGAACAATGAGCAGTTCTTC; CDR3aa: CASRGLAGGNNEQFF
j_gene: TRBJ2-3; abundance: .; d_gene: TRBD2; v_gene: TRBV10-1; CDR3nt: TGCGCCAGCACCAAAGGGACTAGCGGCACAGATACGCAGTATTTT; CDR3aa: CASTKGTSGTDTQYF
j_gene: TRBJ2-3; abundance: .; d_gene: .; v_gene: TRBV5-1; CDR3nt: TGCGCCAGCAGTGAGGGCGTGAAAGGGACAGATACGCAGTATTTT; CDR3aa: CASSEGVKGTDTQYF
j_gene: TRBJ2-5; abundance: .; d_gene: TRBD1; v_gene: TRBV7-7; CDR3nt: TGTGCTAGCAGCTTGAGGGACCAGGGGGTGGGAGAGACCCAGTACTTC; CDR3aa: CASSLRDQGVGETQYF
j_gene: TRBJ1-3; abundance: once; d_gene: TRBD1; v_gene: TRBV2; CDR3nt: TGTGCCAGCAGTGAAGCGACAGGGCCTGGAAACACCATATATTTT; CDR3aa: CASSEATGPGNTIYF
j_gene: TRBJ1-2; abundance: .; d_gene: TRBD1; v_gene: TRBV2; CDR3nt: TGTGCCAGCAGTGAACAGGGGGTTCGGTATGGCTACACCTTC; CDR3aa: CASSEQGVRYGYTF
j_gene: TRBJ2-7; abundance: once; d_gene: TRBD2; v_gene: TRBV7-7; CDR3nt: TGTGCTACCCGGGCTAATCGGACTAGCGGGGGGGCCTACGAGCAGTACTTC; CDR3aa: CATRANRTSGGAYEQYF
j_gene: TRBJ1-2; abundance: .; d_gene: .; v_gene: TRBV7-8; CDR3nt: TGTGCCAGCAGATCGGGGAATGGCTACACCTTC; CDR3aa: CASRSGNGYTF